This T cell receptor (beta chain) stems from a study of CD8 T cells in Susac syndrome. General study findings and limits: As acknowledged by the study, its TCR sequencing and HLA analysis included a relatively small number of individuals.

With regard to this clonotype: As yet, its antigen is unknown.

V lost 4 bases and J 4 bases, leaving 11 bases between the germline ends. The CDR3 spans 13 residues. The germline CDR1 and CDR2 sequences are LGHDT and YNNKEL (reference sequence). RNA amounts of roughly 0.5 to 1 ug underwent reverse transcription with random hexamers. Using its own MiXCR run on the immunoSEQ multiplex PCR reads, TCRdb lists one record per CDR3 protein. The profile covers roughly 150,000 distinct CDR3 sequences, with approximately 94% appearing a single time and over 0.065% taken by the ten largest. Sequenced: CD4+ T cells from PBMCs. This receptor was identified in a human donor with Susac syndrome. The J gene is TRBJ2-7, the V gene TRBV3-1; perhaps D is TRBD1 or TRBD2 (5 bases each). The CDR3, as DNA: TGTGCCAGCAGCCCGCTGGGGGTTTACGAGCAGTACTTC. Translation: CASSPLGVYEQYF.